The 32 T cell receptor beta chains below come from one sample, sequenced in a study of PD-1 blockade in classical Hodgkin lymphoma. Here immunoSEQ multiplex PCR was the method, and the copy in TCRdb shows in-frame clones only, minus some. This table has 45,000 to 55,000 clones, over 70% appearing once. Each patient experienced a relapse that followed autologous stem cell transplantation, and brentuximab vedotin exposure varied. This material consisted of peripheral blood mononuclear cells (PBMCs), taken at baseline. The receptors here all came from a human donor with classical Hodgkin lymphoma.

This clone was seen more than once but under ten times. V and J are TRBV14 and TRBJ1-3; D remains unclear. Trimming left V 2 bases short and J 0 bases short, with 2 bases between. CDR3 length: 13 amino acids. The germline CDR1 and CDR2 sequences are SGHDN and FVKESK. CDR3 sequence: CASSQNSGNTIYF. The CDR3, as DNA: TGTGCCAGCAGCCAAAACTCTGGAAACACCATATATTTT.

The chain uses TRBV5-1 and TRBJ2-7, with D perhaps TRBD2 (6 bases). The CDR3 has 13 amino acids. Germline V gene data show CDR1 as SGHRS and CDR2 as YFSETQ. Deletions cut 0 bases from V and 3 bases from J, with 7 bases between. CDR3 nucleotide sequence: TGCGCCAGCAGCTTGGAGACTAGCTACGAGCAGTACTTC. It codes for CASSLETSYEQYF.

This chain links TRBV6-5 with TRBJ2-5; 7 bases match TRBD2. Trimming at V came to 6 bases and at J to 1 base, leaving 8 bases not matched to a gene. CDR3 length: 15 amino acids. Germline V CDR1 and CDR2: MNHEY, SVGAGI. CDR3 nucleotides: TGTGCCAGCAGCTTCCTTAGCGGGCCCCAAGAGACCCAGTACTTC. This codes for CASSFLSGPQETQYF.

The chain employs TRBV7-3 and TRBJ2-1; maybe TRBD1 (6 bases). Germline values: CDR1 SGHTA, CDR2 FQGTGA. This CDR3 is built from 15 residues. Trimming pared 2 bases from V and 4 bases from J, leaving 12 bases between. The CDR3 here is CASSLVGTGYNEQFF. CDR3 coding DNA: TGTGCCAGCAGCTTAGTAGGAACAGGGTACAATGAGCAGTTCTTC.

The chain is built from TRBV7-2 and TRBJ1-3; TRBD1 agrees at 10 bases. The CDR3 spans 15 residues. CDR1 SGHTA and CDR2 FQGNSA come from the germline V gene. The V gene end was trimmed by 5 bases and the J gene end by 3 bases; junction bases not matched to a gene: 4. CDR3 DNA sequence: TGTGCCAGCAGCCCCGACAGGGGGCATGGAAACACCATATATTTT. Its protein is CASSPDRGHGNTIYF.

The chain links TRBV5-5 to TRBJ2-6; possibly TRBD2 for D (6 bases). Germline CDR1 reads SGHKS; CDR2 reads YYEKEE (reference sequence). The V gene lost 4 bases and the J gene lost 2 bases, with 16 bases spanning the gap. The CDR3 has 17 residues. The CDR3 loop is CASSARGAGTGANVLTF. DNA of the CDR3: TGTGCCAGCAGCGCGAGGGGCGCGGGGACTGGGGCCAACGTCCTGACTTTC.

The CDR3 loop reads CASSLYRDRNTIYF. The CDR3 nucleotides are TGTGCCAGCAGTTTATACAGGGATAGGAACACCATATATTTT. The chain joins TRBV6-1 to TRBJ1-3; TRBD1 is a possible D gene (6 bases). This CDR3 spans 14 amino acids. The V and J ends lost 5 bases and 7 bases respectively, with 15 bases between them. Germline V gene data show CDR1 as MNHNS and CDR2 as SASEGT.

This rearrangement joins TRBV10-3 to TRBJ2-5; TRBD1 is a possible D gene (5 bases). The CDR3 runs 14 residues. V lost 2 bases and J lost 5, with 12 bases in between. Per the germline V gene, CDR1 is ENHRY and CDR2 is SYGVKD. DNA for the CDR3: TGTGCCATCAGTGAGACCGCAGGGTCCGAGACCCAGTACTTC. Its protein product is CAISETAGSETQYF.

This chain connects TRBV11-2 to TRBJ2-1; 11 nucleotides align to TRBD2. The CDR3 spans 16 residues. From germline, CDR1 is SGHAT and CDR2 FQNNGV. Trimming cost V 3 bases and J 4 bases; bases outside gene matches: 5. CDR3 nucleotides: TGTGCCAGCAGCTTCCGACTAGCGGGACTGTACAATGAGCAGTTCTTC. It yields the protein CASSFRLAGLYNEQFF.

The rearrangement uses TRBV29-1 and TRBJ2-1; a possible D gene is TRBD1 (5 bases). The length of the CDR3 is 11 residues. Germline V gene lookup returns CDR1 SQVTM and CDR2 ANQGSEA. The V gene lost 5 bases and the J gene lost 7 bases, with 9 bases spanning the gap. CDR3 nucleotides: TGCAGCGTTCAACAGGTTAATGAGCAGTTCTTC. Translated, it gives CSVQQVNEQFF.

V is TRBV6-4 and J is TRBJ2-1; 9 bases match TRBD2. V was clipped by 6 bases and J by 7 bases; unmatched bases: 7. The CDR3 contains 14 residues. CDR1 is MRHNA and CDR2 is SNTAGT in the germline V gene. Here the CDR3 DNA reads TGTGCCAGCAGCCGGACTAGCGAGCGAAATGAGCAGTTCTTC. Amino acid sequence: CASSRTSERNEQFF.

This clone was counted once. The chain has TRBV2 and TRBJ2-3; D may match TRBD1 or TRBD2 (5 bases each). V lost 5 bases and J lost 2, with 14 bases in between. Germline CDR1 is SNHLY and CDR2 is FYNNEI. The CDR3 is made up of 15 amino acids. The DNA for the CDR3 is TGTGCCAGCAGTTATCGACTCGGGGCCACAGATACGCAGTATTTT. Protein product: CASSYRLGATDTQYF.

The chain uses TRBV14 and TRBJ2-2; D gene unclear. The germline V gene has CDR1 SGHDN and CDR2 FVKESK. V was pared by 4 bases and J by 4 bases, with 10 bases between. This CDR3 comprises 14 residues. CDR3 protein: CASSLVPGTGELFF. CDR3 nucleotides: TGTGCCAGCAGCCTTGTGCCGGGCACCGGGGAGCTGTTTTTT. Combining the CDR3 with reference TRBV14 and TRBJ2-2 gives the whole variable domain EAGVTQFPSHSVIEKGQTVTLRCDPISGHDNLYWYRRVMGKEIKFLLHFVKESKQDESGMPNNRFLAERTGGTYSTLKVQPAELEDSGVYFCASSLVPGTGELFFGEGSRLTVL.

In its sample, this clone was seen once. The chain combines TRBV7-7 with TRBJ2-1; the D gene could be TRBD1 or TRBD2 (6 bases each). The V end lost 1 base, the J end lost 0 bases, and 13 bases lay between the germline ends. This CDR3 comprises 17 residues. Per the germline V gene, CDR1 is SSHAT and CDR2 is FNYEAQ (reference sequence). The CDR3 protein is CASSLEGGLSSYNEQFF. In nucleotides, the CDR3 is TGTGCCAGCAGCTTAGAGGGGGGACTCAGCTCCTACAATGAGCAGTTCTTC.

The genes are TRBV6-5 and TRBJ2-7; D gene unclear. Germline CDR1 is MNHEY and CDR2 is SVGAGI. V gave up 4 bases and J gave up 0 bases, with 4 bases separating them. There are 12 residues in the CDR3. As DNA, the CDR3 is TGTGCCAGCAGTTTTTCCTCCTACGAGCAGTACTTC. Amino acids: CASSFSSYEQYF.

V usage is TRBV2 and J usage is TRBJ2-5; 10 positions agree with TRBD2. Germline V gives CDR1 SNHLY, CDR2 FYNNEI. V trimming: 3 bases; J trimming: 9 bases; junction bases outside the gene matches: 7. This CDR3 has 14 residues. CDR3 amino acids: CASSEVGLARPQYF. The CDR3 nucleotides are TGTGCCAGCAGTGAGGTGGGACTAGCGCGTCCCCAGTACTTC.

CDR3 loop: CASSLGGQAGETQYF. As DNA, the CDR3 is TGCGCCAGCAGCTTGGGGGGACAGGCAGGGGAGACCCAGTACTTC. The chain links TRBV5-1 to TRBJ2-5; 8 positions match TRBD1. V trimming: 0 bases; J trimming: 5 bases; junction bases outside the gene matches: 6. The CDR3 length is 15 residues. Germline V lookup: CDR1 SGHRS, CDR2 YFSETQ.

The chain combines TRBV29-1 with TRBJ2-7; 9 positions agree with TRBD1. V was clipped by 4 bases and J by 4 bases; unmatched bases: 5. Germline V CDR1 and CDR2: SQVTM, ANQGSEA. The CDR3 totals 13 residues. This CDR3 is CSVAGTGKYEQYF. CDR3 sequence (DNA): TGCAGCGTTGCAGGGACAGGGAAGTACGAGCAGTACTTC.

The sample holds one count of this clone. V gene TRBV18 combines with J gene TRBJ1-5; TRBD1 is a possible D gene (6 bases). The germline V and J ends were trimmed by 5 bases and 0 bases, with 29 bases remaining between them. Germline CDR1 reads KGHSH; CDR2 reads LQKENI. The CDR3 contains 21 residues. CDR3 amino acids: CASSEQRTVFEPDSSNQPQHF. The CDR3 DNA follows: TGTGCCAGCTCAGAGCAGAGGACAGTATTTGAACCCGACAGTAGCAATCAGCCCCAGCATTTT.

The DNA of the CDR3 is TGTGCCAGCAGCTTGGACCCCGGGACGGAAACCACTGAAGCTTTCTTT. Its protein is CASSLDPGTETTEAFF. The rearrangement joins TRBV5-4 to TRBJ1-1; TRBD1 might be the D (5 bases). V was shortened by 0 bases and J by 4 bases, with 16 bases between the two germline ends. Germline lookup yields CDR1 SGHNT and CDR2 YYREEE (reference sequence). The CDR3 is 16 residues long.

The V call is TRBV27, the J call TRBJ2-7, with TRBD2 matching over 9 bases. Trimming took 1 base from V and 2 from J; bases not matched to a gene: 3. Germline CDR1 and CDR2: MNHEY and SMNVEV (reference sequence). CDR3 length equals 15 residues. The CDR3: CASSLYGGRAYEQYF. CDR3 sequence (DNA): TGTGCCAGCAGTTTATACGGCGGGAGGGCCTACGAGCAGTACTTC.

This rearrangement joins TRBV27 to TRBJ1-1, with D possibly TRBD1 on 6 matching bases. V dropped 2 bases and J dropped 11 bases, with 15 bases sitting between them. The CDR3 is 13 residues long. Per germline, CDR1 MNHEY and CDR2 SMNVEV (reference sequence). This CDR3 reads CASSLSPAGVAFF. CDR3 coding DNA: TGTGCCAGCAGTTTAAGTCCGGCAGGGGTGGCTTTCTTT.

This clone was detected once. With a much larger clone just one base away, this may be a read error. The chain combines TRBV4-1 with TRBJ1-4; no clear D. The germline V and J ends were trimmed by 5 bases and 5 bases, with 12 bases remaining between them. The CDR3 extends over 14 amino acids. Looked up from germline, CDR1 is MGHRA and CDR2 is YSYEKL. The CDR3 nucleotides read TGCGCCAGCAGCGGTACCACGCTAAATGAAAAACTGTTTTTT. It is translated as CASSGTTLNEKLFF.

V and J are TRBV7-9 and TRBJ2-5; D is unresolved. Looked up from germline, CDR1 is SEHNR and CDR2 is FQNEAQ (reference sequence). This CDR3 has 16 residues. V lost 5 bases and J lost 5, with 21 bases in between. The CDR3 loop reads CASSPSPAALTETQYF. CDR3 in DNA: TGTGCCAGCAGCCCGAGTCCCGCAGCCCTCACGGAGACCCAGTACTTC.

The chain joins TRBV20-1 to TRBJ2-7; D perhaps matches TRBD2 (5 bases). The CDR3 is made up of 11 amino acids. Trimming cost V 6 bases and J 4 bases, with 10 bases left between them. CDR1 and CDR2 (germline): DFQATT, SNEGSKA (reference sequence). The CDR3 DNA follows: TGCAGTGCCGCGACTAAGTACGAGCAGTACGTC. Translation gives CSAATKYEQYV.

Here the CDR3 reads CASSQEAGADYEQYF. The CDR3 nucleotides are TGCGCCAGCAGCCAAGAAGCAGGGGCAGACTACGAGCAGTACTTC. The J gene is TRBJ2-7, the V gene TRBV4-1, with a tentative D call TRBD1 (6 bases). Germline V gene sequence: CDR1 MGHRA, CDR2 YSYEKL. This CDR3 comprises 15 residues. Between the trimmed V and J ends, which lost 0 bases and 3 bases, there was a span of 12 bases.

The chain joins TRBV9 to TRBJ2-1, with D tentatively TRBD1 (6 bases). This CDR3 has 17 residues. From germline, CDR1 is SGDLS and CDR2 YYNGEE. Trimming left V 4 bases short and J 7 bases short, with 24 bases between. CDR3 nucleotide sequence: TGTGCCAGCAGCCCTAACAGGGCGCGGGCTTTTGGGAATGAGCAGTTCTTC. Encoded protein: CASSPNRARAFGNEQFF.

V and J are TRBV7-8 and TRBJ1-5; 8 nucleotides agree with TRBD1. The J segment lost 7 bases and the V segment lost 1 base, leaving 6 bases of the junction unmatched. Germline CDR1 SGHVS, CDR2 FQNEAQ. This CDR3 has 15 residues. The CDR3 spells CASSLEGRGLQPQHF. The DNA for the CDR3 is TGTGCCAGCAGCTTAGAAGGCAGGGGGCTACAGCCCCAGCATTTT.

The chain is built from TRBV2 and TRBJ1-5; TRBD1 agrees at 8 bases. After removal of 1 base from V and 6 bases from J, the junction contained 11 bases not matched to a gene. CDR1 and CDR2 from the germline V gene are SNHLY and FYNNEI. There are 17 residues in the CDR3. The CDR3 protein is CASSEGQGRVRLQPQHF. In nucleotides, the CDR3 is TGTGCCAGCAGTGAAGGACAGGGGCGGGTCCGACTTCAGCCCCAGCATTTT.

This chain connects TRBV10-1 to TRBJ2-5; 7 bases map to TRBD1. J lost 7 bases, V lost 3 bases, and 8 bases had no gene match. Looked up from germline, CDR1 is WNHNN and CDR2 is SYGVQD (reference sequence). CDR3 length: 14 amino acids. The chain's CDR3 is CASSDGQAARTQYF. CDR3 coding DNA: TGCGCCAGCAGTGACGGACAGGCAGCCAGGACCCAGTACTTC.

The chain uses TRBV5-4 and TRBJ2-1, with 16 bases lining up with TRBD2. The germline V gene has CDR1 SGHNT and CDR2 YYREEE (reference sequence). The CDR3 is 19 amino acids. V was pared by 1 base and J by 5 bases, with 9 bases of the junction left unmatched. The CDR3 sequence is CASSLFGTSGRARNNEQFF. For the CDR3, the DNA is TGTGCCAGCAGCTTGTTTGGGACTAGCGGGAGGGCACGAAACAATGAGCAGTTCTTC.

V is TRBV10-2 and J is TRBJ2-1, with 7 positions matching TRBD2. Losses at the gene ends were 5 bases for V and 5 bases for J; bases not matched to a gene: 6. Germline assignment: CDR1 WSHSY and CDR2 SAAADI. This CDR3 has 14 residues. The CDR3 bases are TGCGCCAGCAGTCAAGCGGGGTACCACAATGAGCAGTTCTTC. It encodes CASSQAGYHNEQFF.